The 17 T cell receptor beta chains presented below share a single source sample, sequenced in a study of blood T cell repertoires in COVID-19. Sequencing used immunoSEQ multiplex PCR; TCRdb keeps in-frame clones, though not all of them. The sample includes around 40,000 clones, roughly 85% of them seen just once. The sequenced sample was peripheral blood. Receptors were obtained from a man aged 60-69 years with COVID-19, enrolled during active disease.

The chain has TRBV27 and TRBJ2-7; tentatively, D is TRBD2 (6 bases). The V end was cut by 5 bases, the J end by 3 bases, with 11 bases between. CDR1 MNHEY and CDR2 SMNVEV come from the germline V gene (reference sequence). There are 13 residues in the CDR3. The CDR3 DNA reads TGTGCCAGCAGTCCGGGACTCGGCTACGAGCAGTACTTC. It is translated as CASSPGLGYEQYF.

V is TRBV29-1 and J is TRBJ2-7, with D perhaps matching TRBD1 (6 bases). Trimming took off 0 bases at V and 4 bases at J, with 10 bases between the two ends. In germline, CDR1 is SQVTM, CDR2 ANQGSEA. This CDR3 is 13 amino acids long. The CDR3 is CSVEEMGQYEQYF. In DNA form, the CDR3 reads TGCAGCGTTGAAGAAATGGGACAATACGAGCAGTACTTC.

This chain connects TRBV2 to TRBJ2-7; perhaps TRBD1 as D (6 bases). The CDR3 length is 13 residues. Germline V gene sequence: CDR1 SNHLY, CDR2 FYNNEI. The V end lost 4 bases, the J end lost 12 bases, and 19 bases lay between the germline ends. The CDR3 DNA reads TGTGCCAGCAGTGCCAGGGGAGAGCCCGAGAGGTACTTC. Its protein is CASSARGEPERYF.

The chain employs TRBV20-1 and TRBJ1-5, with D possibly matching TRBD1 (6 bases). Germline CDR1 and CDR2: DFQATT and SNEGSKA (reference sequence). The CDR3 extends over 11 amino acids. CDR3 DNA: TGCAGCGCACAGGGAAATCAGCCCCAGCATTTT. The encoded protein is CSAQGNQPQHF.

This clone was seen a single time. The chain recombines TRBV4-3 with TRBJ2-3, with a possible D match to TRBD2 (6 bases). Germline V lookup: CDR1 LGHNA, CDR2 YSLEER. V was pared by 0 bases and J by 1 base, with 11 bases between. This CDR3 has 16 residues. CDR3 bases: TGCGCCAGCAGCCAAGATCGAGCGGGCCGCACAGATACGCAGTATTTT. It translates to CASSQDRAGRTDTQYF.

In regard to this clone: The identical CDR3 is also encoded by other nucleotide sequences in the sample. This chain uses TRBV28 with TRBJ1-5, with a possible D match to TRBD1 (6 bases). Trimming took 6 bases from V and 6 from J, leaving 12 bases between them. The CDR3 is 13 amino acids. Germline V CDR1 and CDR2: MDHEN, SYDVKM. CDR3 residues: CASRQGSSQPQHF. CDR3 bases: TGTGCCAGCAGACAGGGATCGAGTCAGCCCCAGCATTTT.

The V call is TRBV4-2, the J call TRBJ1-2, with 7 positions matching TRBD1. Germline trimming cut 3 bases from V and 2 bases from J; bases unmatched to any gene: 6. The CDR3 length is 15 residues. CDR1 is LGHNA and CDR2 is YNFKEQ in the germline V gene. CDR3 loop: CASSQDDRENYGYTF. The CDR3 coding sequence is TGTGCCAGCAGCCAGGATGACAGGGAGAACTATGGCTACACCTTC.

V usage is TRBV2 and J usage is TRBJ2-5; D is uncertain. The V gene's germline CDR1 is SNHLY and CDR2 FYNNEI. The CDR3 totals 12 residues. The germline V and J ends were trimmed by 4 bases and 2 bases, with 5 bases remaining between them. CDR3 sequence (DNA): TGTGCCAGCAGTGTACAGCAAGAGACCCAGTACTTC. This codes for CASSVQQETQYF.

The rearrangement joins TRBV5-8 to TRBJ2-7; D might be TRBD1 (5 bases). The CDR3 extends over 13 amino acids. The ends were cut back, 4 bases at V and 8 bases at J, with 16 bases in the middle. Germline V gene sequence: CDR1 SGHTS, CDR2 YDEGEE. DNA of the CDR3: TGTGCCAGCAGCCTTCAGGGTGGACACCAGCAGTACTTC. Its translation is CASSLQGGHQQYF.

The J gene is TRBJ2-2, the V gene TRBV5-1; TRBD1 agrees at 10 bases. J gave up 7 bases and V 4 bases, and 4 bases lay outside the gene matches. Germline V gene data show CDR1 as SGHRS and CDR2 as YFSETQ. The CDR3 has 14 residues. CDR3 region: CASSTGQGIGELFF. The CDR3 nucleotides read TGCGCCAGCAGCACGGGACAGGGGATCGGGGAGCTGTTTTTT.

In its sample, this clone was seen once. V is TRBV11-3 and J is TRBJ2-4, with D possibly TRBD1 on 5 matching bases. With 3 bases removed from V and 3 bases from J, the gap between germline ends came to 9 bases. The germline CDR1 and CDR2 sequences are SGHNT and YENEEA. The CDR3 length is 14 residues. The CDR3 is CASSFRGVKNIQYF. The DNA for the CDR3 is TGTGCCAGCAGCTTTAGGGGTGTCAAAAACATTCAGTACTTC.

In its sample, this clone was seen a few times. This chain connects TRBV18 to TRBJ1-1; D perhaps matches TRBD1 (5 bases). Looked up from germline, CDR1 is KGHSH and CDR2 is LQKENI. This CDR3 has 14 residues. V was shortened by 2 bases and J by 1 base, with 8 bases between the two germline ends. The CDR3 bases are TGTGCCAGCTCACCAGGGGCAGGGAACACTGAAGCTTTCTTT. Encoded protein: CASSPGAGNTEAFF.

V gene TRBV2 combines with J gene TRBJ1-1; 7 bases line up with TRBD1. This CDR3 comprises 15 residues. The V gene end was trimmed by 3 bases and the J gene end by 4 bases; junction bases not matched to a gene: 8. Germline V gives CDR1 SNHLY, CDR2 FYNNEI. Here the CDR3 reads CASSDPDRVPTEAFF. The CDR3, as DNA: TGTGCCAGCAGTGACCCAGACAGGGTCCCCACTGAAGCTTTCTTT.

This chain links TRBV19 with TRBJ1-1, with D perhaps matching TRBD1 (6 bases). The CDR3 covers 14 residues. Between the trimmed V and J ends, which lost 7 bases and 6 bases, there was a span of 18 bases. Germline V gene data show CDR1 as LNHDA and CDR2 as SQIVND (reference sequence). The CDR3: CASIEAGVRAEAFF. Written as DNA, the CDR3 is TGTGCCAGTATTGAAGCAGGGGTAAGGGCTGAAGCTTTCTTT.

The chain carries TRBV29-1 and TRBJ2-1, with TRBD1 matching over 11 bases. The junction had 9 bases not matched to a gene; V was cut back by 6 bases and J by 8 bases. The CDR3 has 14 residues. From germline, CDR1 is SQVTM and CDR2 ANQGSEA. The DNA of the CDR3 is TGCAGCGTACCCCCGGGACAGGGGGTGGATGAGCAGTTCTTC. It yields the protein CSVPPGQGVDEQFF.

The chain carries TRBV19 and TRBJ1-1, with D perhaps TRBD1 (5 bases). Trimming shortened V by 3 bases and J by 5 bases, and 10 bases separated the two germline ends. Per germline, CDR1 LNHDA and CDR2 SQIVND (reference sequence). This CDR3 is 13 amino acids long. The CDR3 sequence is CASSMGLMTEAFF. As DNA, the CDR3 is TGTGCCAGTAGTATGGGGCTGATGACTGAAGCTTTCTTT.

The chain combines TRBV13 with TRBJ2-7, with TRBD1 matching over 7 bases. The CDR3 loop spans 16 amino acids. The V gene end was trimmed by 4 bases and the J gene end by 2 bases; junction bases not matched to a gene: 11. Germline V CDR1 and CDR2: PRHDT, FYEKMQ (reference sequence). DNA for the CDR3: TGTGCCAGCAGCTCCGTTGGCAGGGGGTCCCCCTACGAGCAGTACTTC. It yields the protein CASSSVGRGSPYEQYF.